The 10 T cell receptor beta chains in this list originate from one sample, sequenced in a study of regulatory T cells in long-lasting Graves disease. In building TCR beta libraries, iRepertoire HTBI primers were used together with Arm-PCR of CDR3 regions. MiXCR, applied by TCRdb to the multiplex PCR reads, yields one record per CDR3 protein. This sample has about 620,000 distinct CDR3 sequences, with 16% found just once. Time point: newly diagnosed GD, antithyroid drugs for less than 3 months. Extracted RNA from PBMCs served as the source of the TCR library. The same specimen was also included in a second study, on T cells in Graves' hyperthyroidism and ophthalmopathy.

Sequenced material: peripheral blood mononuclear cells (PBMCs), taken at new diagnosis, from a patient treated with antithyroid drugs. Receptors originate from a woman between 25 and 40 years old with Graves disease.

The CDR3 protein is CASSWDAGTGYSGYTF. DNA for the CDR3: TGTGCCAGCAGCTGGGACGCCGGGACAGGGTATAGCGGCTACACCTTC. The chain carries TRBV27 and TRBJ1-2; 9 positions agree with TRBD1. V was pared by 6 bases and J by 8 bases, with 16 bases of the junction left unmatched. Germline assignment: CDR1 MNHEY and CDR2 SMNVEV (reference sequence). The CDR3 totals 16 residues.

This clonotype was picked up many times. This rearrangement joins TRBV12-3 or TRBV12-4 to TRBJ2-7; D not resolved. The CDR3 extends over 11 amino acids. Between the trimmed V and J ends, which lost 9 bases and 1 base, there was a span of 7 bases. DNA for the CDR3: TGTGCCAGTGCTGGGTCCTACGAGCAGTACTTC. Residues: CASAGSYEQYF.

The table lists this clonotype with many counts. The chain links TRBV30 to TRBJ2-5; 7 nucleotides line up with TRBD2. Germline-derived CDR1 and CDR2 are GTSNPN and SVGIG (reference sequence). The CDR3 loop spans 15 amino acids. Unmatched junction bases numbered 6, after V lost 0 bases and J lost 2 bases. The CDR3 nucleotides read TGTGCCTGGAGTGTGCCGGGACTACCGCAAGAGACCCAGTACTTC. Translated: CAWSVPGLPQETQYF.

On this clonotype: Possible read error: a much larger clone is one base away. The CDR3, as DNA: TGTGCCAGCAGATATATCGGGAGGGCGCACGAGCAGTACTTC. Protein: CASRYIGRAHEQYF. This rearrangement joins TRBV12-3 or TRBV12-4 to TRBJ2-7, with TRBD2 matching over 8 bases. V lost 6 bases and J lost 5; bases outside the gene matches: 9. The CDR3 extends over 14 amino acids.

The CDR3 DNA follows: TGCAGCGTTGAAGATCTTAGGGGAGCCGGGGAGCTGTTTTTT. Translated: CSVEDLRGAGELFF. The chain has TRBV29-1 and TRBJ2-2; D possibly matches TRBD1 or TRBD2 (5 bases each). The CDR3 contains 14 residues. Per the germline V gene, CDR1 is SQVTM and CDR2 is ANQGSEA. The ends were cut back, 0 bases at V and 6 bases at J, with 11 bases in the middle.

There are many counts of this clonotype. Here the CDR3 reads CASKTSGRAYEQYF. The CDR3 DNA sequence: TGTGCCAGTAAGACTAGCGGGAGAGCGTACGAGCAGTACTTC. V gene TRBV6-1 combines with J gene TRBJ2-7; TRBD2 matches at 12 bases. V was pared by 9 bases and J by 4 bases, with 7 bases of the junction left unmatched. Germline V gene data show CDR1 as MNHNS and CDR2 as SASEGT. This CDR3 is built from 14 residues.

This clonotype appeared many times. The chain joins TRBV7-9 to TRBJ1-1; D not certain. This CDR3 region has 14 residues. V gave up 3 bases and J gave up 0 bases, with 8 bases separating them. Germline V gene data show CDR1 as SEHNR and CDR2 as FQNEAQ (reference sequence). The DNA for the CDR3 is TGTGCCAGCAGCTTGGGCCAGGTGAACACTGAAGCTTTCTTT. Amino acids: CASSLGQVNTEAFF.

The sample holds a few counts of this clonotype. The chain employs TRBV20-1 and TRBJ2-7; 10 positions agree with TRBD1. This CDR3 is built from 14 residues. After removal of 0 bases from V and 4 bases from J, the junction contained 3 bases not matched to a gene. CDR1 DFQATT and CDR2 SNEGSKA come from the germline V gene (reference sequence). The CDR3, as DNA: TGCAGTGCTAGAGAGGGACAGGGGAAATACGAGCAGTACTTC. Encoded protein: CSAREGQGKYEQYF.

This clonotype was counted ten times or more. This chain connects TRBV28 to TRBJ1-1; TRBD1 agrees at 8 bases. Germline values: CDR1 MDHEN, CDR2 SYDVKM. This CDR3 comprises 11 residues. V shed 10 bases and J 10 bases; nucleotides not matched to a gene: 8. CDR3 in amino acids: CATITDRGAFF. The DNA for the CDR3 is TGTGCCACAATAACAGACAGGGGAGCTTTCTTT.

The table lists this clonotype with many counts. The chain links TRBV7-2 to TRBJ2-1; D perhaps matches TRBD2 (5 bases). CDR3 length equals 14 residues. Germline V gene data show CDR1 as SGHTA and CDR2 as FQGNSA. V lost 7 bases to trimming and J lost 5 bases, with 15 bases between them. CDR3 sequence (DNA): TGTGCCAGCACCCGAGGGCGGGCCGACAATGAGCAGTTCTTC. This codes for CASTRGRADNEQFF. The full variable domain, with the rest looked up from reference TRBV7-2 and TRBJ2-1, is GAGVSQSPSNKVTEKGKDVELRCDPISGHTALYWYRQSLGQGLEFLIYFQGNSAPDKSGLPSDRFSAERTGGSVSTLTIQRTQQEDSAVYLCASTRGRADNEQFFGPGTRLTVL.